This T cell receptor beta chain was captured in a study of spatial heterogeneity in lung cancer. Study at large: Sequences of the beta chain were consistently detected in greater numbers than alpha-chain sequences.

Every molecule of TCR cDNA had its own unique molecular identifier. A single record per CDR3 protein comes from TCRdb applying MiXCR to the 5' RACE reads. The sample holds 25,000 to 30,000 distinct CDR3 sequences, roughly 8.4% seen once. General study points: Blood contained ubiquitous expanded tumor TCRs more at resection than at follow-up.

Sample time point: sample taken at primary tumor resection. Whole RNA from tumor, nontumor lung or frozen PBMC was sequenced unsorted. There were 72 donors, all of them untreated patients with early-stage non-small cell lung cancer. The V end was cut by 6 bases, the J end by 11 bases, with 13 bases between. This CDR3 has 11 amino acids. CDR1 is MNHEY and CDR2 is SVGEGT in the germline V gene. This clonotype occurred many times. Its antigen is not known. V is TRBV6-2 or TRBV6-3 and J is TRBJ1-2; no clear D. The sample here was PBMCs, taken at surgery. The clonotype originates from a female donor with early-stage non-small cell lung cancer. CDR3 bases: TGTGCCAGCAGGAAATCCGGGATGTACACCTTC. It encodes CASRKSGMYTF.